These 2 T cell receptor beta chains share one sample of origin, sequenced in a study of T cells in Graves' hyperthyroidism and ophthalmopathy. Using RNA transcripts as the source, TCR beta CDR3 regions were amplified. With the HTBI primer set, the TCR CDR3 went through a first round of RT-PCR. TCRdb recomputed calls from the multiplex PCR reads with MiXCR, one row per CDR3 protein. The repertoire holds roughly 510,000 distinct CDR3 sequences, with 20% as singletons. Sequencing was performed on blood. The source is a man between 18 and 29 years old with Graves' hyperthyroidism.

About this clonotype: This may be a read error: a much more frequent sequence differs by one nucleotide. This chain uses TRBV28 with TRBJ2-7; the D gene could be TRBD1 or TRBD2 (5 bases each). The CDR3 totals 15 residues. CDR1 MDHEN and CDR2 SYDVKM come from the germline V gene. CDR3 residues: CASSLQGMDSCEQYF. CDR3 coding DNA: TGTGCCAGCAGTTTACAGGGAATGGACTCCTGCGAGCAGTACTTC.

This clonotype was recorded at least ten times. V usage is TRBV11-2 and J usage is TRBJ1-1; maybe TRBD1 (5 bases). V was trimmed by 0 bases and J by 5 bases, leaving 13 bases between them. CDR3 length equals 15 residues. Germline CDR1 is SGHAT and CDR2 is FQNNGV. CDR3 loop: CASSLDQGWVTEAFF. CDR3 sequence (DNA): TGTGCCAGCAGCTTAGATCAGGGATGGGTAACTGAAGCTTTCTTT. Full variable domain (remainder filled in from reference TRBV11-2 and TRBJ1-1): EAGVAQSPRYKIIEKRQSVAFWCNPISGHATLYWYQQILGQGPKLLIQFQNNGVVDDSQLPKDRFSAERLKGVDSTLKIQPAKLEDSAVYLCASSLDQGWVTEAFFGQGTRLTVV.